The 18 T cell receptor beta chains in this list originate from one sample, sequenced in a study of response to subunit inactivated influenza vaccine. TCRdb independently ran MiXCR on the RT-PCR reads; one entry per CDR3 protein. The sample has some 200,000 distinct CDR3 sequences, approximately 12% seen once. Separately, the same data were catalogued under a study of T cells expressing NK-cell markers. That work states: In generating TCR beta cDNA, 5'RACE template switching with UMIs was used.

This material consisted of CD8+ T cells sorted from PBMCs, taken 12 days after vaccination. These TCRs come from a man between 50 and 59 years old who received an inactivated influenza vaccine.

The CDR3 loop is CASSQEFSRGQGTDTQYF. CDR3 bases: TGCGCCAGCAGCCAAGAGTTTTCCAGGGGGCAGGGCACAGATACGCAGTATTTT. The rearrangement links TRBV4-3 to TRBJ2-3; TRBD1 agrees at 8 bases. The V and J ends lost 0 bases and 1 base, in that order; junction bases with no gene match: 9. The length of the CDR3 is 18 residues. CDR1 is LGHNA and CDR2 is YSLEER in the germline V gene.

This clonotype was seen a few times. The chain carries TRBV11-1 and TRBJ1-3, with 9 bases lining up with TRBD1. Germline CDR1 reads SGHAT; CDR2 reads FQDESV (reference sequence). Trimming removed 5 bases from V and 0 bases from J; junction bases left unmatched: 11. This CDR3 comprises 18 residues. CDR3 nucleotide sequence: TGTGCCAGCAGCGTAACCGGGACAGGGACTTACTCTGGAAACACCATATATTTT. This gives the protein CASSVTGTGTYSGNTIYF.

In this sample, this clonotype turned up a few times. V is TRBV4-3 and J is TRBJ2-7, with D possibly TRBD1 on 5 matching bases. V shed 1 base and J shed 5 bases, with 12 bases lying between them. Looked up from germline, CDR1 is LGHNA and CDR2 is YSLEER. The CDR3 covers 14 residues. CDR3 sequence reads: CASSQVGRADEQYF. CDR3 coding DNA: TGCGCCAGCAGCCAAGTCGGCAGGGCAGACGAGCAGTACTTC.

This clonotype was detected only a few times. This chain links TRBV10-3 with TRBJ1-1; D unclear. Germline V CDR1 and CDR2: ENHRY, SYGVKD. The length of the CDR3 is 14 residues. Trimming shortened V by 2 bases and J by 1 base, and 8 bases separated the two germline ends. Here the CDR3 DNA reads TGTGCCATCAGTGAGGGTGAAGGGAACACTGAAGCTTTCTTT. Its translation: CAISEGEGNTEAFF.

This clonotype was counted ten times or more. This chain's CDR3 is CSVEDHWTSVYLGEQFF. The CDR3 coding sequence is TGCAGCGTTGAAGATCACTGGACTAGCGTATATCTTGGTGAGCAGTTCTTC. The chain joins TRBV29-1 to TRBJ2-1; 9 bases map to TRBD2. The CDR3 length is 17 residues. Per germline, CDR1 SQVTM and CDR2 ANQGSEA. Trimming at V came to 0 bases and at J to 9 bases, leaving 15 bases not matched to a gene.

Only a few counts were recorded for this clonotype. The chain employs TRBV5-1 and TRBJ1-2, with unresolved D. Germline V CDR1 and CDR2: SGHRS, YFSETQ. This CDR3 is 15 amino acids long. V gave up 6 bases and J gave up 5 bases, with 20 bases separating them. CDR3 amino acids: CASTTSPRYTYGYTF. For the CDR3, the DNA is TGCGCCAGCACCACGTCCCCCAGGTATACTTATGGCTACACCTTC.

This clonotype has a handful of counts. The rearrangement links TRBV7-9 to TRBJ2-1, with TRBD1 matching over 11 bases. The CDR3 is 16 amino acids. The ends lost 4 bases at V and 1 base at J; junction bases unmatched: 3. CDR1 and CDR2 (germline): SEHNR, FQNEAQ (reference sequence). As DNA, the CDR3 is TGTGCCAGCAGCTCCCGGGACAGGGGGTCCTACAATGAGCAGTTCTTC. Translating it yields CASSSRDRGSYNEQFF.

The table lists this clonotype with many counts. V is TRBV6-2 or TRBV6-3 and J is TRBJ2-5; tentatively, D is TRBD1 (5 bases). Trimming stripped 6 bases from V and 2 bases from J, with 16 bases between. CDR1 and CDR2 from the germline V gene are MNHEY and SVGEGT. This CDR3 spans 15 amino acids. The CDR3 spells CASSLEGVNQETQYF. CDR3 sequence (DNA): TGTGCCAGCAGCCTGGAAGGGGTAAATCAAGAGACCCAGTACTTC.

CDR3 coding DNA: TGTGCCAGCAATCCAGGGGGCTATAACACTGAAGCTTTCTTT. It specifies CASNPGGYNTEAFF. The rearrangement joins TRBV6-1 to TRBJ1-1, with 8 bases identical to TRBD1. Germline CDR1 MNHNS, CDR2 SASEGT. Germline trimming cut 7 bases from V and 2 bases from J; bases unmatched to any gene: 6. This CDR3 has 14 residues.

The chain couples TRBV5-8 to TRBJ2-7; D is uncertain. Germline lookup yields CDR1 SGHTS and CDR2 YDEGEE. CDR3 size: 14 residues. V lost 1 base and J lost 2, with 10 bases in between. The CDR3, as DNA: TGTGCCAGCAGCTTGATAGAGGTAACCTACGAGCAGTACTTC. Translating gives CASSLIEVTYEQYF.

The chain employs TRBV20-1 and TRBJ2-1; TRBD1 matches at 7 bases. This CDR3 has 14 residues. CDR1 and CDR2 (germline): DFQATT, SNEGSKA (reference sequence). The ends lost 1 base at V and 2 bases at J; junction bases unmatched: 2. In nucleotides, the CDR3 is TGCAGTGCTAGAGCCGGGACAGCCTACAATGAGCAGTTCTTC. Translation gives CSARAGTAYNEQFF.

In this sample, this clonotype turned up a few times. The chain couples TRBV3-1 to TRBJ2-3; 7 bases agree with TRBD1. Germline CDR1 and CDR2: LGHDT and YNNKEL (reference sequence). The CDR3 totals 15 residues. V lost 6 bases to trimming and J lost 0 bases; unmatched junction nucleotides: 6. The CDR3 loop is CASRRQGVSTDTQYF. The CDR3 bases are TGTGCCAGCAGGCGACAGGGTGTTAGCACAGATACGCAGTATTTT.

V gene TRBV4-1 combines with J gene TRBJ2-1; D is ambiguous. The CDR3 is 15 amino acids. Germline assignment: CDR1 MGHRA and CDR2 YSYEKL. V was cut by 7 bases and J by 0 bases, with 13 bases left in between. The CDR3 DNA sequence: TGCGCCAGCAAGGGAACAGAGAGCTCCTACAATGAGCAGTTCTTC. This gives the protein CASKGTESSYNEQFF.

The chain combines TRBV11-2 with TRBJ2-3, with D unresolved. CDR1 is SGHAT and CDR2 is FQNNGV in the germline V gene. CDR3 length: 13 amino acids. V lost 2 bases to trimming and J lost 5 bases, with 8 bases between them. The CDR3 reads CASSLFRRDTQYF. The CDR3 DNA follows: TGTGCCAGCAGCTTATTTAGGCGAGATACGCAGTATTTT.

To note about this clonotype: Possible read error: a much larger clone is one base away. The chain is built from TRBV7-9 and TRBJ2-5, with 10 bases that match TRBD1. The CDR3 sequence is 15 residues long. J lost 4 bases, V lost 7 bases, and 9 bases had no gene match. Germline CDR1 is SEHNR and CDR2 is FQNEAQ (reference sequence). For the CDR3, the DNA is TGTGCCAGCAACCGGATATGGGACAGGGGAGAGACCCAGTACTTC. It encodes CASNRIWDRGETQYF.

With respect to this clonotype: A read error may produce the germline difference seen at one junction end. This chain's CDR3 is CAISFRTSRIAGGRETQYF. CDR3 in DNA: TGTGCCATCAGTTTCCGTACTTCAAGAATAGCGGGAGGTAGAGAGACCCAGTACTTC. The chain employs TRBV2 and TRBJ2-5; 10 nucleotides line up with TRBD2. This CDR3 is 19 amino acids long. Looked up from germline, CDR1 is SNHLY and CDR2 is FYNNEI.

CDR3 region: CASSSSRDPDYEQYF. The CDR3 nucleotides read TGTGCCAGCAGCTCTTCCCGGGATCCCGACTACGAGCAGTACTTC. The V gene is TRBV7-9, the J gene TRBJ2-7; TRBD2 might be the D (5 bases). The CDR3 spans 15 residues. Germline CDR1 SEHNR, CDR2 FQNEAQ (reference sequence). V lost 4 bases and J 3 bases, leaving 16 bases between the germline ends.

The chain links TRBV14 to TRBJ1-2; 9 nucleotides match TRBD1. Germline values: CDR1 SGHDN, CDR2 FVKESK. The length of the CDR3 is 13 residues. V lost 6 bases and J lost 6; bases outside the gene matches: 5. CDR3: CASRPTGGDGYTF. Written as DNA, the CDR3 is TGTGCCAGCAGGCCGACAGGGGGTGATGGCTACACCTTC.